The rows below give T cell receptor beta chains drawn from one sample of a study of graft-versus-host responses after intestinal transplantation. Antigen specificity for these receptors is unknown. The repertoire was sequenced with immunoSEQ multiplex PCR; TCRdb's copy has only in-frame clones and lacks some. The profile shows about 31,000 clones, about four fifths of them singletons. Sample: unstimulated CD8+ T cells sorted from spleen or lymph node cells, taken before intestinal transplant. All receptors come from a human donor who received an intestinal transplant. The CDR3 runs from the conserved cysteine through the conserved F or W. A D gene is named only where the DNA matches it firmly. Size values are once, few and many counts, or a class for expanded clones, and some rows have none.

j_gene: TRBJ1-5
v_gene: TRBV7-8
d_gene: .
abundance: .
CDR3nt: TGTGCCAGCAGCCGGTACAGCAATCAGCCCCAGCATTTT
CDR3aa: CASSRYSNQPQHF

j_gene: TRBJ2-7
v_gene: TRBV28
d_gene: .
abundance: .
CDR3nt: TGTGCCAGCAGTTCTACCTCCTACGAGCAGTACTTC
CDR3aa: CASSSTSYEQYF

j_gene: TRBJ1-1
v_gene: TRBV15
d_gene: .
abundance: .
CDR3nt: TGTGCCACCAGCAGAGATCTAAGGGGACAAGGGGACACTGAAGCTTTCTTT
CDR3aa: CATSRDLRGQGDTEAFF

j_gene: TRBJ2-7
v_gene: TRBV7-8
d_gene: TRBD2
abundance: .
CDR3nt: TGTGCCAGCAGTCCAATGTCTAGCGGGCGCTCCTACGAGCAGTACTTC
CDR3aa: CASSPMSSGRSYEQYF

j_gene: TRBJ2-7
v_gene: TRBV11-2
d_gene: TRBD1
abundance: .
CDR3nt: TGTGCCAGCAGCGACGGGACAGGGGGATTGCACTCCTACGAGCAGTACTTC
CDR3aa: CASSDGTGGLHSYEQYF

j_gene: TRBJ2-3
v_gene: TRBV4-1
d_gene: .
abundance: .
CDR3nt: TGCGCCAGCAGCCAGCGAGGAGATACGCAGTATTTT
CDR3aa: CASSQRGDTQYF

j_gene: TRBJ2-1
v_gene: TRBV19
d_gene: TRBD1
abundance: .
CDR3nt: TGTGCCAGTAGTTTAGGGACAGGGGATGAGCAGTTCTTC
CDR3aa: CASSLGTGDEQFF

j_gene: TRBJ2-3
v_gene: TRBV5-6
d_gene: TRBD2
abundance: .
CDR3nt: TGTGCCAGCAGCTTGGTAGTAGCGGGGGTTTTCACAGATACGCAGTATTTT
CDR3aa: CASSLVVAGVFTDTQYF

j_gene: TRBJ2-7
v_gene: TRBV9
d_gene: .
abundance: .
CDR3nt: TGTGCCAGCAGCGTAGCAGGGGGGAACTCCTACGAGCAGTACTTC
CDR3aa: CASSVAGGNSYEQYF

j_gene: TRBJ1-5
v_gene: TRBV28
d_gene: .
abundance: .
CDR3nt: TGTGCCAGCAGTTTAGCGGAATATAGCAATCAGCCCCAGCATTTT
CDR3aa: CASSLAEYSNQPQHF

j_gene: TRBJ2-1
v_gene: TRBV14
d_gene: .
abundance: .
CDR3nt: TGTGCCAGCAGCCAATACTACAATGAGCAGTTCTTC
CDR3aa: CASSQYYNEQFF

j_gene: TRBJ1-5
v_gene: TRBV29-1
d_gene: .
abundance: .
CDR3nt: TGCAGCGTAATCCCGGCCGGGGGTAGCAATCAGCCCCAGCATTTT
CDR3aa: CSVIPAGGSNQPQHF

j_gene: TRBJ1-1
v_gene: TRBV10-1
d_gene: .
abundance: .
CDR3nt: TGCGCCAGCAGCCCTGGGGGGGTCACTGAAGCTTTCTTT
CDR3aa: CASSPGGVTEAFF

j_gene: TRBJ2-7
v_gene: TRBV4-1
d_gene: .
abundance: few
CDR3nt: TGCGCCAGCAGCCAAATAGCGACCCTCTCCTACGAGCAGTACTTC
CDR3aa: CASSQIATLSYEQYF

j_gene: TRBJ2-2
v_gene: TRBV4-1
d_gene: .
abundance: .
CDR3nt: TGCGCCAGCAGCCCAACAGGGACGGGCACCGGGGAGCTGTTTTTT
CDR3aa: CASSPTGTGTGELFF

j_gene: TRBJ2-3
v_gene: TRBV6-4
d_gene: TRBD2
abundance: .
CDR3nt: TGTGCCAGCAGTGTAGCTAGCGGGCAAGATACGCAGTATTTT
CDR3aa: CASSVASGQDTQYF

j_gene: TRBJ2-7
v_gene: TRBV11-2
d_gene: TRBD2
abundance: .
CDR3nt: TGTGCCAGCGGACTAGCGGATAATTACGAGCAGTACTTC
CDR3aa: CASGLADNYEQYF

j_gene: TRBJ1-5
v_gene: TRBV5-1
d_gene: TRBD1
abundance: .
CDR3nt: TGCGCCAGCAGCTTCGGGACAGGAGTTTGGCCCCAGCATTTT
CDR3aa: CASSFGTGVWPQHF

j_gene: TRBJ2-5
v_gene: TRBV28
d_gene: .
abundance: .
CDR3nt: TGTGCCAGCAGTTGGGAGATCTACCAAGAGACCCAGTACTTC
CDR3aa: CASSWEIYQETQYF

j_gene: TRBJ2-2
v_gene: TRBV29-1
d_gene: TRBD2
abundance: .
CDR3nt: TGCAGCGTTGGGCCCGCTAGCGGGAGGGAGAACACCGGGGAGCTGTTTTTT
CDR3aa: CSVGPASGRENTGELFF